Reported below is one T cell receptor (beta chain). The data were obtained in a study of blood T cell repertoires in COVID-19. Looking at the study overall: Specimens from acute and convalescent COVID-19 originated in the United States, Italy and Spain. Sources were T cells, B-cell-depleted T cells, or PBMCs; the material itself was cDNA or gDNA.

In the source study's methods: Nucleated cell number was recorded as an estimate derived from reference gene primer amplification. Sequenced by immunoSEQ multiplex PCR; TCRdb stores in-frame clones only, minus some. That table is the source of V, J and clone size, and D and trimming were worked out from the DNA. This sample yields 70,000 or so clones, of which roughly 78% are seen a single time; almost 10% belongs to the top ten. V was pared by 0 bases and J by 2 bases, with 10 bases between. From germline, CDR1 is SGHNT and CDR2 YENEEA. This CDR3 comprises 15 residues. Sample: peripheral blood. The chain links TRBV11-3 to TRBJ1-2; no clear D gene. This TCR came from a human donor in a cohort sampled during active COVID-19. The CDR3 is CASSLDDGGNYGYTF. CDR3 DNA: TGTGCCAGCAGCTTAGATGACGGCGGCAACTATGGCTACACCTTC.